This passage covers 5 T cell receptor beta chains from one sample sequenced in a study of cytomegalovirus exposure and HLA in healthy donors. PCR was performed using 60 Vbeta and 13 Jbeta primers. TCRdb keeps only in-frame clones here, not all; method: immunoSEQ multiplex PCR. The sample has 300,000 or so clones, around four fifths seen once; the top ten hold roughly 2%. The sequenced sample consisted of PBMCs. Every receptor here comes from a woman in her 40s in good health and CMV-seropositive.

The DNA for the CDR3 is TGCGCCAGCAGCCATGTTCAAAATGAGCAGTTCTTC. As protein: CASSHVQNEQFF. The V gene is TRBV4-3, the J gene TRBJ2-1; D is undetermined. The CDR3 totals 12 residues. Trimming removed 3 bases from V and 7 bases from J, with 7 bases in between. Germline V CDR1 and CDR2: LGHNA, YSLEER.

The rearrangement uses TRBV28 and TRBJ2-5; a possible D gene is TRBD2 (5 bases). CDR1 and CDR2 from the germline V gene are MDHEN and SYDVKM. V gave up 6 bases and J gave up 4 bases, with 12 bases separating them. The CDR3 has 13 amino acids. CDR3 coding DNA: TGTGCCAGCAGCGCTCTAGCATTAGAGACCCAGTACTTC. Its translation is CASSALALETQYF.

The rearrangement joins TRBV30 to TRBJ1-1; D may be TRBD1 (6 bases). The CDR3 covers 15 residues. Trimming removed 3 bases from V and 1 base from J, with 15 bases in between. Germline CDR1 is GTSNPN and CDR2 is SVGIG (reference sequence). The CDR3 loop is CAWRGLPTGNTEAFF. The CDR3, as DNA: TGTGCCTGGAGGGGCCTTCCGACAGGGAACACTGAAGCTTTCTTT.

This sequence joins TRBV27 and TRBJ2-7; 10 bases are a match to TRBD2. The V gene's germline CDR1 is MNHEY and CDR2 SMNVEV (reference sequence). CDR3 length: 17 amino acids. Trimming cost V 5 bases and J 1 base; bases outside gene matches: 11. CDR3 residues: CASSPGVAGGGSYEQYF. The CDR3 nucleotides read TGTGCCAGCAGTCCCGGGGTAGCGGGAGGAGGATCCTACGAGCAGTACTTC.

The gene calls are TRBV6-1 and TRBJ2-7, with TRBD2 as a possible D gene (6 bases). CDR1 MNHNS and CDR2 SASEGT come from the germline V gene. The V end lost 3 bases, the J end lost 3 bases, and 18 bases lay between the germline ends. CDR3 length equals 16 residues. CDR3 protein: CASSDRSGRGFYEQYF. The CDR3 nucleotides read TGTGCCAGCAGTGACAGGTCGGGACGGGGGTTCTACGAGCAGTACTTC.